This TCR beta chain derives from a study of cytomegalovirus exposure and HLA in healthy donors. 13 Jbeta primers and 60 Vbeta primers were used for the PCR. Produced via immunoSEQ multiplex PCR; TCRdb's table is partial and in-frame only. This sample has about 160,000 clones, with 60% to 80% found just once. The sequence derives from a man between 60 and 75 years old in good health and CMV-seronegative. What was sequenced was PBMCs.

The CDR3 region is CAISARDGGYTEAFF. In nucleotides, the CDR3 is TGTGCCATCAGTGCGCGGGATGGGGGGTACACTGAAGCTTTCTTT. The chain joins TRBV10-3 to TRBJ1-1; a possible D gene is TRBD1 (5 bases). The germline gives CDR1 ENHRY, CDR2 SYGVKD. With 4 bases removed from V and 3 bases from J, the gap between germline ends came to 15 bases. CDR3 length: 15 residues.